These 17 T cell receptor beta chains were sequenced from one sample in a study of OX40 agonist ivuxolimab in advanced cancers. Profiled with immunoSEQ multiplex PCR; TCRdb holds only in-frame clones, not every one. The data show approximately 68,000 clones, 87% seen once. The sample in question was CD4+ or CD8+ T cells sorted from blood, obtained in a trial of the OX40 agonist ivuxolimab. These receptors all stem from an adult with an advanced solid tumor such as melanoma, head and neck, liver or kidney cancer.

The chain links TRBV29-1 to TRBJ2-5; no clear D gene. Germline lookup yields CDR1 SQVTM and CDR2 ANQGSEA. This CDR3 is built from 13 residues. The V end was cut by 5 bases, the J end by 1 base, with 11 bases between. CDR3 amino acids: CSVTGTFQETQYF. The DNA for the CDR3 is TGCAGCGTTACGGGTACCTTCCAAGAGACCCAGTACTTC. The entire variable domain, with the rest obtained from reference TRBV29-1 and TRBJ2-5, is as follows: SAVISQKPSRDICQRGTSLTIQCQVDSQVTMMFWYRQQPGQSLTLIATANQGSEATYESGFVIDKFPISRPNLTFSTLTVSNMSPEDSSIYLCSVTGTFQETQYFGPGTRLLVL.

This chain uses TRBV4-2 with TRBJ1-4, with 10 bases fitting TRBD1. The CDR3 has 17 amino acids. The germline V gene has CDR1 LGHNA and CDR2 YNFKEQ. V was clipped by 5 bases and J by 7 bases; unmatched bases: 13. The CDR3 spells CASSAVGPGQGTEKLFF. In DNA form, the CDR3 reads TGTGCCAGCAGCGCGGTGGGACCGGGACAGGGGACTGAAAAACTGTTTTTT.

J is TRBJ1-2 and V is TRBV29-1, with a possible D match to TRBD1 (6 bases). This CDR3 is 14 amino acids long. V was clipped by 5 bases and J by 4 bases, with 17 bases between them. Per germline, CDR1 SQVTM and CDR2 ANQGSEA. In DNA form, the CDR3 reads TGCAGCGTTTCAAACAGGGATTCCCTCTATGGCTACACCTTC. Translation: CSVSNRDSLYGYTF. The full variable domain, rest sourced from reference TRBV29-1 and TRBJ1-2, is SAVISQKPSRDICQRGTSLTIQCQVDSQVTMMFWYRQQPGQSLTLIATANQGSEATYESGFVIDKFPISRPNLTFSTLTVSNMSPEDSSIYLCSVSNRDSLYGYTFGSGTRLTVV.

The chain combines TRBV13 with TRBJ1-1; D remains ambiguous. Germline CDR1 PRHDT, CDR2 FYEKMQ (reference sequence). Trimming removed 3 bases from V and 0 bases from J, with 5 bases in between. The CDR3 loop spans 13 amino acids. The CDR3 DNA sequence: TGTGCCAGCAGCTTGGCACTGAACACTGAAGCTTTCTTT. Translating gives CASSLALNTEAFF.

CDR3 in amino acids: CASGGTGYSTDTQYF. Here the CDR3 DNA reads TGTGCCAGCGGCGGGACAGGTTATAGCACAGATACGCAGTATTTT. The chain couples TRBV28 to TRBJ2-3; 8 bases are a match to TRBD1. This CDR3 is built from 15 residues. Germline lookup yields CDR1 MDHEN and CDR2 SYDVKM. V lost 8 bases, J lost 0 bases, and 7 bases stayed unmatched.

This chain links TRBV14 with TRBJ2-1; TRBD2 agrees at 8 bases. The CDR3 is 15 residues long. Germline CDR1 reads SGHDN; CDR2 reads FVKESK. Trimming removed 2 bases from V and 10 bases from J; junction bases left unmatched: 10. The CDR3 DNA sequence: TGTGCCAGCAGCCAAAATCACAGGACTAGCCGGGAGCAGTTCTTC. It codes for CASSQNHRTSREQFF.

The gene calls are TRBV10-1 and TRBJ2-1; no clear D. There are 15 residues in the CDR3. The ends were cut back, 0 bases at V and 2 bases at J, with 8 bases in the middle. Germline CDR1 WNHNN, CDR2 SYGVQD (reference sequence). CDR3 sequence reads: CASSESRSTYNEQFF. The CDR3 nucleotides are TGCGCCAGCAGTGAGTCGAGGTCAACCTACAATGAGCAGTTCTTC.

The rearrangement uses TRBV2 and TRBJ2-7; 10 nucleotides line up with TRBD1. The CDR3 extends over 13 amino acids. Trimming cost V 8 bases and J 3 bases; bases outside gene matches: 4. The germline gives CDR1 SNHLY, CDR2 FYNNEI. The CDR3 reads CASGGQGYYEQYF. The CDR3 bases are TGTGCCAGCGGGGGACAGGGGTACTACGAGCAGTACTTC.

This chain links TRBV6-1 with TRBJ2-7; no reliable D call. Trimming left V 3 bases short and J 0 bases short, with 9 bases between. CDR1 MNHNS and CDR2 SASEGT come from the germline V gene. The CDR3 is made up of 14 amino acids. CDR3 nucleotide sequence: TGTGCCAGCAGTGAGAGGACCCACTCCTACGAGCAGTACTTC. Translating it yields CASSERTHSYEQYF.

The chain is built from TRBV29-1 and TRBJ1-4, with TRBD1 matching over 9 bases. Germline CDR1 SQVTM, CDR2 ANQGSEA. There are 13 residues in the CDR3. V shed 3 bases, J shed 8 bases, and the junction held 4 bases outside the gene matches. CDR3 coding DNA: TGCAGCGTTGAGGGGACAGGGCGGGAAAAACTGTTTTTT. Amino acids: CSVEGTGREKLFF.

This chain uses TRBV2 with TRBJ2-4, with 7 nucleotides matching TRBD1. Germline assignment: CDR1 SNHLY and CDR2 FYNNEI. This CDR3 spans 17 amino acids. With V trimmed by 5 bases and J by 1 base, 11 bases remained unmatched. CDR3 protein: CASSSSGGIWAKNIQYF. The CDR3 DNA sequence: TGTGCCAGCAGTTCCTCAGGGGGAATATGGGCCAAAAACATTCAGTACTTC. Complete variable domain (other parts from reference TRBV2 and TRBJ2-4): EPEVTQTPSHQVTQMGQEVILRCVPISNHLYFYWYRQILGQKVEFLVSFYNNEISEKSEIFDDQFSVERPDGSNFTLKIRSTKLEDSAMYFCASSSSGGIWAKNIQYFGAGTRLSVL.

This clone has only one observation. The CDR3 loop reads CASSWTGVGYGYTF. DNA for the CDR3: TGTGCCAGCAGCTGGACAGGGGTCGGCTATGGCTACACCTTC. The chain recombines TRBV5-6 with TRBJ1-2; 9 bases are shared with TRBD1. This CDR3 contains 14 residues. CDR1 is SGHDT, CDR2 YYEEEE, per germline. J gave up 4 bases and V 3 bases, and 4 bases lay outside the gene matches.

V and J are TRBV19 and TRBJ2-7; D possibly corresponds to TRBD2 (5 bases). The germline CDR1 and CDR2 sequences are LNHDA and SQIVND (reference sequence). The CDR3 loop spans 14 amino acids. Trimming pared 1 base from V and 2 bases from J, leaving 9 bases between. The CDR3 sequence is CASSIGRTTYEQYF. The CDR3 nucleotides read TGTGCCAGTAGTATAGGGAGGACCACCTACGAGCAGTACTTC.

The V gene is TRBV30, the J gene TRBJ1-5, with a tentative D call TRBD1 (6 bases). Trimming pared 0 bases from V and 3 bases from J, leaving 12 bases between. Per germline, CDR1 GTSNPN and CDR2 SVGIG (reference sequence). This CDR3 has 15 amino acids. CDR3 protein: CAWSVMGGNNQPQHF. CDR3 nucleotides: TGTGCCTGGAGTGTAATGGGGGGCAACAATCAGCCCCAGCATTTT. The complete variable domain, with remaining parts taken from reference TRBV30 and TRBJ1-5, reads SQTIHQWPATLVQPVGSPLSLECTVEGTSNPNLYWYRQAAGRGLQLLFYSVGIGQISSEVPQNLSASRPQDRQFILSSKKLLLSDSGFYLCAWSVMGGNNQPQHFGDGTRLSIL.

The chain is built from TRBV5-1 and TRBJ1-1; D is unresolved. In germline, CDR1 is SGHRS, CDR2 YFSETQ. The CDR3 has 14 amino acids. V was cut by 1 base and J by 2 bases, with 9 bases left in between. CDR3 protein: CASSLPGTNTEAFF. CDR3 DNA: TGCGCCAGCAGCTTGCCGGGAACCAACACTGAAGCTTTCTTT.

The rearrangement links TRBV5-1 to TRBJ2-4, with D unresolved. This CDR3 has 15 amino acids. Germline CDR1 SGHRS, CDR2 YFSETQ. Trimming took 1 base from V and 1 from J, leaving 9 bases between them. CDR3 bases: TGCGCCAGCAGCTTGACAGTCAGCGCCAAAAACATTCAGTACTTC. It specifies CASSLTVSAKNIQYF.

The rearrangement uses TRBV7-3 and TRBJ2-3, with 9 bases lining up with TRBD2. This CDR3 has 13 amino acids. In germline, CDR1 is SGHTA, CDR2 FQGTGA. Germline trimming cut 3 bases from V and 9 bases from J; bases unmatched to any gene: 4. In DNA, the CDR3 is TGTGCCAGCAGCTTTAGCGGGAGTGGCACGCAGTATTTT. It specifies CASSFSGSGTQYF.